This is a list of T cell receptor beta chains from one sample in a study of coeliac disease. TCRdb keeps only in-frame clones here, not all; method: immunoSEQ multiplex PCR. The repertoire includes more than 3,500 clones, 50% to 75% of them detected once, and 15% to 20% sits in the top ten. What was sequenced was intraepithelial lymphocytes from the gut. These receptors were collected from a human donor with active celiac disease. Both conserved end residues are part of each CDR3. A D gene is named only where the DNA matches it firmly. Only some rows state a clone size, as once, few, many or a class for expanded clones.

j_gene	abundance	d_gene	v_gene	CDR3aa	CDR3nt
TRBJ2-5	once	TRBD2	TRBV9	CASSVSGLDIETQYF	TGTGCCAGCAGCGTATCTGGACTAGATATAGAGACCCAGTACTTC
TRBJ2-7	few	TRBD1	TRBV5-1	CASSPRDSAYEQYF	TGCGCCAGCAGCCCCCGGGACAGCGCCTACGAGCAGTACTTC
TRBJ2-1	-	TRBD2	TRBV7-3	CASSPNSGGNNEQFF	TGTGCCAGCAGCCCAAATAGCGGGGGGAACAATGAGCAGTTCTTC
TRBJ2-7	-	-	TRBV5-4	CASSLEESSYEQYF	TGTGCCAGCAGCTTGGAAGAGAGCTCCTACGAGCAGTACTTC
TRBJ2-1	-	TRBD2	TRBV9	CASSVDLAGEQFF	TGTGCCAGCAGCGTAGACCTAGCGGGTGAGCAGTTCTTC
TRBJ1-2	-	TRBD1	TRBV9	CASSAGQGMGYGYTF	TGTGCCAGCAGCGCGGGACAGGGGATGGGCTATGGCTACACCTTC
TRBJ1-4	-	-	TRBV20-1	CSATYNEKLFF	TGCAGTGCTACGTATAATGAAAAACTGTTTTTT
TRBJ2-1	few	-	TRBV27	CASSFDSPYNEQFF	TGTGCCAGCAGTTTCGACAGCCCCTACAATGAGCAGTTCTTC
TRBJ2-2	-	TRBD2	TRBV27	CASSFGGRGSYTGELFF	TGTGCCAGCAGTTTTGGTGGGAGGGGATCATACACCGGGGAGCTGTTTTTT
TRBJ2-1	few	TRBD1	TRBV6-5	CASSWRDRSSYNEQFF	TGTGCCAGCAGTTGGAGGGACAGGAGCTCCTACAATGAGCAGTTCTTC
TRBJ1-5	-	-	TRBV28	CASSSDIHSNQPQHF	TGTGCCAGCAGTTCCGACATTCATAGCAATCAGCCCCAGCATTTT
TRBJ2-7	-	TRBD2	TRBV9	CASSPGGEWEQYF	TGTGCCAGCAGCCCGGGAGGGGAGTGGGAGCAGTACTTC
TRBJ1-1	-	-	TRBV7-9	CASSGPGRWNTEAFF	TGTGCCAGCAGCGGTCCAGGGCGTTGGAACACTGAAGCTTTCTTT
TRBJ2-7	-	TRBD2	TRBV9	CASSVVPTSGRNEQYF	TGTGCCAGCAGCGTAGTACCAACTAGCGGGAGGAACGAGCAGTACTTC
TRBJ2-5	-	-	TRBV7-9	CASSPYEETQYF	TGTGCCAGCAGCCCCTATGAAGAGACCCAGTACTTC
TRBJ2-5	-	-	TRBV5-1	CASSLLAMGETQYF	TGCGCCAGCAGCTTACTAGCAATGGGTGAGACCCAGTACTTC
TRBJ1-1	-	-	TRBV11-2	CASSIGSGGTEAFF	TGTGCCAGCAGCATAGGCTCGGGGGGGACTGAAGCTTTCTTT
TRBJ1-1	few	TRBD1	TRBV2	CARMRDSWNTEAFF	TGTGCCAGAATGAGGGACAGTTGGAACACTGAAGCTTTCTTT
TRBJ1-2	few	TRBD1	TRBV6-6	CASSRGTGRDYGYTF	TGTGCCAGCAGCCGAGGGACAGGGCGCGACTATGGCTACACCTTC
TRBJ2-7	-	-	TRBV5-1	CASSPSIDEQYF	TGCGCCAGCAGCCCTAGCATCGACGAGCAGTACTTC
TRBJ1-2	-	TRBD1	TRBV5-1	CASSLGRGQYGYTF	TGCGCCAGCAGCTTGGGCAGGGGGCAATATGGCTACACCTTC
TRBJ2-2	-	TRBD2	TRBV6-6	CASSYSTSGDTGELFF	TGTGCCAGCAGTTACTCGACTAGCGGGGACACCGGGGAGCTGTTTTTT
TRBJ2-1	few	TRBD1	TRBV15	CATGGTGGERASNEQFF	TGTGCCACCGGGGGGACAGGGGGCGAGCGGGCAAGTAATGAGCAGTTCTTC
TRBJ1-2	-	TRBD1	TRBV28	CASSSRTGVGYTF	TGTGCCAGCAGCAGCCGGACAGGGGTGGGCTACACCTTC
TRBJ2-7	-	-	TRBV28	CASSLGGEQYF	TGTGCCAGCAGCCTGGGGGGCGAGCAGTACTTC
TRBJ1-4	-	-	TRBV6-1	CASRGIGATNEKLFF	TGTGCCAGCAGGGGGATAGGGGCAACTAATGAAAAACTGTTTTTT
TRBJ2-7	few	TRBD1	TRBV10-2	CATGQGYYEQYF	TGCGCCACCGGACAGGGCTACTACGAGCAGTACTTC
TRBJ2-5	-	-	TRBV5-1	CASSLIIGRQGETQYF	TGCGCCAGCAGCTTGATTATCGGGAGACAGGGAGAGACCCAGTACTTC
TRBJ2-7	-	TRBD2	TRBV7-6	CASSLSGDLNKPYEQYF	TGTGCCAGCAGCCTTAGCGGGGACCTAAATAAGCCCTACGAGCAGTACTTC
TRBJ1-2	-	-	TRBV5-4	CASSLESQGPYGYTF	TGTGCCAGCAGCTTGGAATCCCAGGGTCCCTATGGCTACACCTTC
TRBJ2-5	-	-	TRBV28	CASSISGDETQYF	TGTGCCAGCAGTATATCAGGGGACGAGACCCAGTACTTC
TRBJ1-4	-	TRBD1	TRBV4-1	CASSQSGQGYEKLFF	TGCGCCAGCAGCCAATCGGGACAGGGGTATGAAAAACTGTTTTTT
TRBJ2-3	-	TRBD1	TRBV15	CATSRDSTGVTDTQYF	TGTGCCACCAGCAGAGATTCGACAGGGGTAACAGATACGCAGTATTTT
TRBJ1-2	-	-	TRBV9	CASRGYDYYGYTF	TGTGCCAGCAGGGGTTATGACTATTATGGCTACACCTTC
TRBJ2-1	-	TRBD2	TRBV2	CASSEWGLAAYNEQFF	TGTGCCAGCAGTGAATGGGGACTAGCGGCATACAATGAGCAGTTCTTC
TRBJ2-7	-	-	TRBV19	CASSSLLHSSEVAVPSYEQYF	TGTGCCAGTAGTAGCCTCCTACACTCCTCCGAGGTAGCGGTACCCTCCTACGAGCAGTACTTC
TRBJ2-2	-	TRBD1	TRBV7-9	CASSLGQENTGELFF	TGTGCCAGCAGCTTGGGACAGGAGAACACCGGGGAGCTGTTTTTT
TRBJ2-1	-	-	TRBV5-1	CASSPDLANEQFF	TGCGCCAGCAGCCCCGATCTAGCCAATGAGCAGTTCTTC
TRBJ2-3	-	-	TRBV5-1	CASSLESIADTQYF	TGCGCCAGCAGCTTGGAAAGCATTGCGGATACGCAGTATTTT
TRBJ2-5	once	-	TRBV7-3	CASSRTSRETQYF	TGTGCCAGCAGCCGAACTAGCCGGGAGACCCAGTACTTC
TRBJ2-1	once	-	TRBV9	CASSGWEPNEQFF	TGTGCCAGCAGCGGATGGGAGCCGAATGAGCAGTTCTTC
TRBJ1-2	-	-	TRBV4-3	CASSQTGLTGYTF	TGCGCCAGCAGCCAAACGGGACTCACTGGCTACACCTTC
TRBJ2-7	-	TRBD2	TRBV13	CASSRLAGGPKVVYEQYF	TGTGCCAGCAGCCGACTAGCGGGGGGGCCTAAGGTGGTGTACGAGCAGTACTTC
TRBJ2-1	few	-	TRBV25-1	CASRPVVAGEQFF	TGTGCCAGCAGACCAGTCGTTGCGGGTGAGCAGTTCTTC
TRBJ2-1	-	TRBD2	TRBV7-9	CASSLTSSGRGEQFF	TGTGCCAGCAGCTTAACGTCTAGCGGGAGAGGTGAGCAGTTCTTC
TRBJ1-2	once	-	TRBV13	CASSLGPHGYTF	TGTGCCAGCAGCTTAGGTCCTCATGGCTACACCTTC
TRBJ2-2	few	-	TRBV9	CASSVFGTGAGELFF	TGTGCCAGCAGCGTCTTCGGGACGGGAGCCGGGGAGCTGTTTTTT
TRBJ1-4	-	-	TRBV15	CATSFRGEKLFF	TGTGCCACCAGTTTCAGGGGAGAAAAACTGTTTTTT